Below are 10 T cell receptor beta chains sequenced from a single sample in a study of blood T cell repertoires in COVID-19. The data were produced by immunoSEQ multiplex PCR, yet TCRdb's version contains in-frame clones alone and is incomplete. This table has fewer than 130,000 clones, around 80% appearing once. The specimen sequenced was peripheral blood. The receptor set was obtained from a man aged 70 or older with active or convalescent COVID-19.

With respect to this clone: Other DNA sequences from this sample encode an identical CDR3 as well. The V and J genes are TRBV5-1 and TRBJ1-2; D unclear. The V end was cut by 2 bases, the J end by 0 bases, with 2 bases between. The germline gives CDR1 SGHRS, CDR2 YFSETQ. CDR3 size: 12 residues. The CDR3 reads CASSFSNYGYTF. The CDR3 DNA is TGCGCCAGCAGCTTCTCTAACTATGGCTACACCTTC.

This chain connects TRBV27 to TRBJ1-2; weak D call: TRBD1 (5 bases). The V gene's germline CDR1 is MNHEY and CDR2 SMNVEV (reference sequence). Between the trimmed V and J ends, which lost 8 bases and 8 bases, there was a span of 24 bases. This CDR3 has 15 amino acids. CDR3 region: CASRMVGAGNYGYTF. CDR3 DNA: TGTGCCAGCCGGATGGTTGGGGCAGGGAATTACGGCTACACCTTC.

This chain links TRBV9 with TRBJ2-1; D ambiguous. In germline, CDR1 is SGDLS, CDR2 YYNGEE. The CDR3 has 16 amino acids. Trimming removed 0 bases at V and 3 bases at J, with 13 bases between. The CDR3 sequence: CASSVASSPGYNEQFF. Written as DNA, the CDR3 is TGTGCCAGCAGCGTAGCTAGTAGCCCGGGCTACAATGAGCAGTTCTTC. Full variable domain (rest looked up from reference TRBV9 and TRBJ2-1): DSGVTQTPKHLITATGQRVTLRCSPRSGDLSVYWYQQSLDQGLQFLIQYYNGEERAKGNILERFSAQQFPDLHSELNLSSLELGDSALYFCASSVASSPGYNEQFFGPGTRLTVL.

The chain employs TRBV10-3 and TRBJ1-3; D gene unclear. Germline V CDR1 and CDR2: ENHRY, SYGVKD. This CDR3 is 15 amino acids long. Trimming took 4 bases from V and 0 from J, leaving 10 bases between them. The CDR3 DNA is TGTGCCATCAGTGTGGGGAGTAGCTCTGGAAACACCATATATTTT. This codes for CAISVGSSSGNTIYF.

The V and J genes are TRBV28 and TRBJ2-6; D not resolved. CDR1 and CDR2 from the germline V gene are MDHEN and SYDVKM. Trimming cost V 1 base and J 4 bases, with 14 bases left between them. CDR3 length: 17 residues. CDR3 coding DNA: TGTGCCAGCAGTTTATCTCCAGCCCTGGAGGGGGCCAACGTCCTGACTTTC. It yields the protein CASSLSPALEGANVLTF.

This clone was seen only a few times. This chain links TRBV6-5 with TRBJ1-1; D is perhaps TRBD1 (5 bases). Germline V gene data show CDR1 as MNHEY and CDR2 as SVGAGI. CDR3 length: 14 residues. V lost 2 bases and J lost 2, with 9 bases in between. The CDR3, as DNA: TGTGCCAGCAGTTACGGGGCCCCTAACACTGAAGCTTTCTTT. It yields the protein CASSYGAPNTEAFF.

The CDR3 region has the DNA TGTGCCAGCAGCCCCTGGCAGGGAAACACCATATATTTT. Translation: CASSPWQGNTIYF. V usage is TRBV7-8 and J usage is TRBJ1-3, with D uncertain. Trimming removed 5 bases at V and 4 bases at J, with 9 bases between. Germline CDR1 reads SGHVS; CDR2 reads FQNEAQ. The CDR3 extends over 13 amino acids.

The sample holds one count of this clone. This CDR3 reads CASARDRVTNEQFF. DNA of the CDR3: TGTGCCAGCGCTCGGGACAGGGTAACGAATGAGCAGTTCTTC. The J gene is TRBJ2-1, the V gene TRBV11-2; 9 nucleotides align to TRBD1. The V and J ends lost 8 bases and 7 bases, in that order; junction bases with no gene match: 9. The CDR3 is 14 amino acids. Germline V CDR1 and CDR2: SGHAT, FQNNGV. The full variable domain, completed using reference TRBV11-2 and TRBJ2-1, is EAGVAQSPRYKIIEKRQSVAFWCNPISGHATLYWYQQILGQGPKLLIQFQNNGVVDDSQLPKDRFSAERLKGVDSTLKIQPAKLEDSAVYLCASARDRVTNEQFFGPGTRLTVL.

This clone was recorded a few times. The chain employs TRBV5-1 and TRBJ1-2; weak D call: TRBD1 (5 bases). Trimming cost V 5 bases and J 8 bases, with 10 bases left between them. The CDR3 spans 11 residues. CDR1 SGHRS and CDR2 YFSETQ come from the germline V gene. The CDR3, as DNA: TGCGCCAGCAGGTCTCAGGGCGGCTACACCTTC. It codes for CASRSQGGYTF.

This chain uses TRBV5-1 with TRBJ2-7; 7 nucleotides line up with TRBD1. With 2 bases clipped from V and 4 bases from J, the junction kept 3 bases outside the gene matches. CDR1 and CDR2 from the germline V gene are SGHRS and YFSETQ. The CDR3 sequence is 13 residues long. This chain's CDR3 is CASSLGGTYEQYF. CDR3 in DNA: TGCGCCAGCAGCTTAGGGGGCACTTACGAGCAGTACTTC.